This T cell receptor beta chain came from a study of blood T cell repertoires in COVID-19. Study in general: The samples span acute and convalescent COVID-19 from the United States, Italy and Spain.

The trim removed 9 bases at V and 2 bases at J, leaving 6 bases unmatched. This CDR3 has 14 amino acids. CDR1 is LNHDA, CDR2 SQIVND, per germline (reference sequence). Sequencing was performed with immunoSEQ multiplex PCR; in TCRdb, only in-frame clones are kept and a portion is missing. The sample contains 190,000 or so clones, 85% to 90% of which appear only once. This chain uses TRBV19 with TRBJ2-2; TRBD1 matches 7 bases. The sample comprised peripheral blood. This clonotype was sampled from a man aged 45-65 years with acute or convalescent COVID-19. The CDR3 loop reads CASETGLNTGELFF. CDR3 nucleotide sequence: TGTGCCAGCGAGACAGGGTTAAACACCGGGGAGCTGTTTTTT. The whole variable domain, filled in from reference TRBV19 and TRBJ2-2, reads DGGITQSPKYLFRKEGQNVTLSCEQNLNHDAMYWYRQDPGQGLRLIYYSQIVNDFQKGDIAEGYSVSREKKESFPLTVTSAQKNPTAFYLCASETGLNTGELFFGEGSRLTVL.